Detailed here is one T cell receptor (beta chain). The source of the sample is a study of cytomegalovirus exposure and HLA in healthy donors. In germline, CDR1 is SGHTA, CDR2 FQGNSA. This CDR3 has 18 residues. The trim removed 2 bases at V and 0 bases at J, leaving 12 bases unmatched. The study ran its PCR with 60 Vbeta and 13 Jbeta primers. Assay used: immunoSEQ multiplex PCR; TCRdb lists only in-frame clones, some missing. The sample includes 80,000 or so clones, less than 80% of them seen just once. This clonotype was sampled from a woman aged 40 to 55 in good health and CMV-seronegative. The chain carries TRBV7-2 and TRBJ2-7; 8 bases align to TRBD2. What was sequenced was PBMCs. CDR3 nucleotides: TGTGCCAGCAGCTTACGACTCGGCACCAGCGGGAGCTCCTACGAGCAGTACTTC. It is translated as CASSLRLGTSGSSYEQYF.